Sequencing of this TCR beta chain was carried out in a study of shared T cell receptors in the human thymus. This clone is a singleton in its sample. The CDR3 contains 13 residues. V was shortened by 0 bases and J by 7 bases, with 10 bases between the two germline ends. Per germline, CDR1 SGHRS and CDR2 YFSETQ. Assay: immunoSEQ multiplex PCR; the TCRdb copy retains only in-frame clones and omits some. This table holds some 760,000 clones, approximately 83% found once. These data also formed part of another study, on human thymus T cells. That source reports: Congenital heart defects were the reason for the corrective surgery that the donors, healthy Finnish infants, were having. Corrective heart surgery yielded resections, and these provided the thymus tissue. Both thymic and peripheral blood repertoires showed apparently biased V and J usage.

This TCR derives from a girl under three years old with a congenital heart defect. This rearrangement joins TRBV5-1 to TRBJ1-2, with D unclear. The specimen sequenced was thymocytes. CDR3 coding DNA: TGCGCCAGCAGCTTGGGCTCGCTAGGTGGCTACACCTTC. This gives the protein CASSLGSLGGYTF.